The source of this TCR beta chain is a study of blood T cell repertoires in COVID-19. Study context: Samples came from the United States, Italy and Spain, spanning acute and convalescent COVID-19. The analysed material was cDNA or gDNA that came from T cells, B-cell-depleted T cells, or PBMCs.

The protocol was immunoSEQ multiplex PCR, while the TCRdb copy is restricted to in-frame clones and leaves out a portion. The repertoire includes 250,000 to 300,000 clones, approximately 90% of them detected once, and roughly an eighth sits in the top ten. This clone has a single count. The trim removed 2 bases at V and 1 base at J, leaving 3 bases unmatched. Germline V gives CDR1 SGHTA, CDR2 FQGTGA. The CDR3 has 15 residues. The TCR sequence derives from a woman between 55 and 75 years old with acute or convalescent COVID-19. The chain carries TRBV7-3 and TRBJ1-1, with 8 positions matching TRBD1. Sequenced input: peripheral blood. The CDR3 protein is CASSLGQGANTEAFF. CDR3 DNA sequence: TGTGCCAGCAGCTTAGGACAGGGAGCGAACACTGAAGCTTTCTTT.